This TCR beta chain is from a study of vaccination and CD4 T cells after COVID-19. Study-level information: Those taking part got two shots of either the BNT162b2 or the mRNA-1273 vaccine. Convalescent patients gave post-COVID blood a median approximately 100 days post-diagnosis, range 35 to 161. Whole-study findings and limits: This study had few convalescent patients and no early post-infection samples.

The Oncomine TCR Beta short-read assay was what sequenced the DNA obtained from cultured CD4+ T cells. TCRdb reprocessed the PCR reads via MiXCR and lists one record per CDR3 protein. Seen here are 8,000 to 10,000 distinct CDR3 sequences, 38% observed once, and the top ten hold around an eighth. This clonotype is categorized as large. Antigen unknown. The treatment: roughly 10-day PBMC culture with coronavirus spike peptide pools or control peptides (ViraFEST assay). Pre-COVID-19 pandemic sampling (2011-2018) yielded the unexposed donor's CD4+ T cells. The source material was CD4+ T cells from blood, cultured in vitro. This receptor was taken from a human donor in good health.

The CDR3 DNA sequence: TGCAGTGCTAGAGTCCGCAGGGGGCCGGGTGAAGCTTTCTTT. The encoded protein is CSARVRRGPGEAFF. The chain combines TRBV20-1 with TRBJ1-1, with TRBD1 matching 8 bases. V trimming: 1 base; J trimming: 7 bases; junction bases outside the gene matches: 8. Germline V gives CDR1 DFQATT, CDR2 SNEGSKA (reference sequence). The CDR3 contains 14 residues.